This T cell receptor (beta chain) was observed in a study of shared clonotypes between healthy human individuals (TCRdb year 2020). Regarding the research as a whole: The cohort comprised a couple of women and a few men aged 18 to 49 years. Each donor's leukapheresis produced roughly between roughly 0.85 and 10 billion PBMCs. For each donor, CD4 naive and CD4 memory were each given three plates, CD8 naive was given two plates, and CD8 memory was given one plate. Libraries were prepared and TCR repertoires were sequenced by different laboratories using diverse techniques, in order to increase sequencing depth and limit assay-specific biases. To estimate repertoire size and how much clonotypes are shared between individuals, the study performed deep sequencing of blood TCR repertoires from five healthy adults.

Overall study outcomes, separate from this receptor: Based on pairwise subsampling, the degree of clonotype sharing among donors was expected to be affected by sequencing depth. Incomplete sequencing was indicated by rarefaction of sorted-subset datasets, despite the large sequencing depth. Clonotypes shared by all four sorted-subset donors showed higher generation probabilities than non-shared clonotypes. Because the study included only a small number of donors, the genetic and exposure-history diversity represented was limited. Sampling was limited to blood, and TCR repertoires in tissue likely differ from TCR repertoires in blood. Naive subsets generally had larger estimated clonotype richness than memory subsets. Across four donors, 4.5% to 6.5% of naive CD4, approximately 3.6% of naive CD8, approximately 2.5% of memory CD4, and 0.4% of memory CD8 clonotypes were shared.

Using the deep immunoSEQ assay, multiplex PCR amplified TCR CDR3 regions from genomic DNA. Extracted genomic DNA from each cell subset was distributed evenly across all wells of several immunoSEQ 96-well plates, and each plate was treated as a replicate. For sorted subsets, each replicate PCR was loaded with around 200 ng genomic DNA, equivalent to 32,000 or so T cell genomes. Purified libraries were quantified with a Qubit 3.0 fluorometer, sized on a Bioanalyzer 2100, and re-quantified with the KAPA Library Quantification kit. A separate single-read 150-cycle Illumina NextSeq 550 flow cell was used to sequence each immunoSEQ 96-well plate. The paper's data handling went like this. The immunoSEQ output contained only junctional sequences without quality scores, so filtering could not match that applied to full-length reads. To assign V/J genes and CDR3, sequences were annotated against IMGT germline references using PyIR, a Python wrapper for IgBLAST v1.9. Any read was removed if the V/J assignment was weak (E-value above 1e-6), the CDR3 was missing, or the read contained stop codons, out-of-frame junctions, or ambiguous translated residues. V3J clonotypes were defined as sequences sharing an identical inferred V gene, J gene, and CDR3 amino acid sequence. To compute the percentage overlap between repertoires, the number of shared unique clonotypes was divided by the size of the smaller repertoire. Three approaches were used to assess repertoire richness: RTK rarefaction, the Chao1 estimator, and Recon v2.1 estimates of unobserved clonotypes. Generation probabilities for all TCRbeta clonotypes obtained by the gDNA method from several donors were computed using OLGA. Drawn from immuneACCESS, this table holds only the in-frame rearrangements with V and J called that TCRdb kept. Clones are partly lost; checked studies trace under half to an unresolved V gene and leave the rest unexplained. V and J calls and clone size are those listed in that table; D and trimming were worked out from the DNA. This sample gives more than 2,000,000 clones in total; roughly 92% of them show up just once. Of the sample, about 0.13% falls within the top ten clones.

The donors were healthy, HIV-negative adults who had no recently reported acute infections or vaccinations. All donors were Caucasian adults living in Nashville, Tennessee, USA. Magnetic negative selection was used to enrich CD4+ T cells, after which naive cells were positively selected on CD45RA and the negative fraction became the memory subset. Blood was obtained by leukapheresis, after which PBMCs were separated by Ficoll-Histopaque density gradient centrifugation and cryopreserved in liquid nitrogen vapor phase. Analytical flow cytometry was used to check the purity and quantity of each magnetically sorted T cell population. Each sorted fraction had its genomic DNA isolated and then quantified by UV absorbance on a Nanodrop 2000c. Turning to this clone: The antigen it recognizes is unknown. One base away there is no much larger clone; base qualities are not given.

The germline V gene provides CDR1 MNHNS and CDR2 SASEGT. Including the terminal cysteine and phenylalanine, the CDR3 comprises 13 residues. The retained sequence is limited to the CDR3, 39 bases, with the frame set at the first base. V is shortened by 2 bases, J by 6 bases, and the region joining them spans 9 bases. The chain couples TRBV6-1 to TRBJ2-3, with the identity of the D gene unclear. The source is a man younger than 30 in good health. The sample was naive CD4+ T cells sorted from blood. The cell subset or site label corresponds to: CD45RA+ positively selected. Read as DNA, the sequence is TGTGCCAGCAGTGAAAGTCCCCGGGATACGCAGTATTTT. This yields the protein CASSESPRDTQYF.